This T cell receptor (beta chain) was found in a study of blood T cell repertoires in COVID-19. The overall study: In each case, the material was cDNA or gDNA derived from T cells, B-cell-depleted T cells, or PBMCs.

TCRdb's table, derived via immunoSEQ multiplex PCR, lists solely in-frame clones and lacks some. Of under 200,000 clones in the sample, 74% were seen once. In its sample, this clone was seen a few times. The trim removed 5 bases at V and 0 bases at J, leaving 8 bases unmatched. CDR3 length: 17 amino acids. The V gene's germline CDR1 is LGHNA and CDR2 YNFKEQ. The chain links TRBV4-2 to TRBJ2-2, with TRBD1 matching 8 bases. Sequencing was done on a sample of peripheral blood. The receptor was derived from a woman at least 80 years old with acute or convalescent COVID-19. The CDR3 reads CASSLSPGQANTGELFF. The CDR3 DNA is TGTGCCAGCAGCTTATCACCGGGACAGGCGAACACCGGGGAGCTGTTTTTT.